What follows is one T cell receptor beta chain and its context. Generated by immunoSEQ multiplex PCR, the TCRdb table keeps only in-frame clones and is missing some. The repertoire includes more than 55,000 clones, 80% to 90% of them detected once, and approximately 0.4% sits in the top ten. Trimming took off 1 base at V and 0 bases at J, with 8 bases between the two ends. CDR3 size: 15 residues. Germline CDR1 reads SGHVS; CDR2 reads FNYEAQ. This specimen belongs to a study of T cell changes during pregnancy in multiple sclerosis. The TCR sequence derives from a female donor with multiple sclerosis, enrolled in a pregnancy study. Material: CD4+ T cells from peripheral blood mononuclear cells, obtained in the third trimester of pregnancy. The chain uses TRBV7-6 and TRBJ2-3; D is unclear. The CDR3 DNA sequence: TGTGCCAGCAGCTTAGTCCCTTCTAGCACAGATACGCAGTATTTT. It codes for CASSLVPSSTDTQYF.